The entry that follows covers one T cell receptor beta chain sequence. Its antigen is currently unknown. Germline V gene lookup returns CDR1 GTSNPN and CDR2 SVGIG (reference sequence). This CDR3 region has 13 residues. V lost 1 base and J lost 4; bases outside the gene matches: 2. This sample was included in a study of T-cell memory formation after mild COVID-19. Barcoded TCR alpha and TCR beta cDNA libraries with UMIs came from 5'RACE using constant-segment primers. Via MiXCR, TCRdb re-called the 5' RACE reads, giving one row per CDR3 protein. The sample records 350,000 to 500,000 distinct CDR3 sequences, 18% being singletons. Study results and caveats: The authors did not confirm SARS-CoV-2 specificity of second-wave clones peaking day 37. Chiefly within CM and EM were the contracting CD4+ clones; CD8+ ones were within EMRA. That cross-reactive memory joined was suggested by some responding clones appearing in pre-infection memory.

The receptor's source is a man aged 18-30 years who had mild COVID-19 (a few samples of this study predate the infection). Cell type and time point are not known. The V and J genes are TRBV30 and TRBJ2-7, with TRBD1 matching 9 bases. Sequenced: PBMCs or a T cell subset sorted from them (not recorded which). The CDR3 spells CAWSGTGDYEQYF. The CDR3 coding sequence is TGTGCCTGGAGTGGGACAGGGGATTACGAGCAGTACTTC.